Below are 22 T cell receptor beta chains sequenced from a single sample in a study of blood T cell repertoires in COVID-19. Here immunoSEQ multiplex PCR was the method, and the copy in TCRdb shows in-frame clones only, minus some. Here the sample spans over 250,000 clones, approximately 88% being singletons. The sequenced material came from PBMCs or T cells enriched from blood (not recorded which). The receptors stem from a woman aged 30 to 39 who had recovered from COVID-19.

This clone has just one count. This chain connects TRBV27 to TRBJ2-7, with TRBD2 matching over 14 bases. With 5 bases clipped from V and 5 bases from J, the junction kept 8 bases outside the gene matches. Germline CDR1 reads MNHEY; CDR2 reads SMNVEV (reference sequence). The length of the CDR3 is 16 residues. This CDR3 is CASSQRTSGRLHEQYF. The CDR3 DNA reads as TGTGCCAGCAGTCAACGGACTAGCGGGAGGCTACACGAGCAGTACTTC.

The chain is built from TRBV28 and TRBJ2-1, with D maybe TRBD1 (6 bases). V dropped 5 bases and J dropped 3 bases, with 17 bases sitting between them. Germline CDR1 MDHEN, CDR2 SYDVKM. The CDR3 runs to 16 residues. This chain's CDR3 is CASSSILGANYNEQFF. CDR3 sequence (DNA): TGTGCCAGCAGTAGTATTTTGGGGGCCAACTACAATGAGCAGTTCTTC.

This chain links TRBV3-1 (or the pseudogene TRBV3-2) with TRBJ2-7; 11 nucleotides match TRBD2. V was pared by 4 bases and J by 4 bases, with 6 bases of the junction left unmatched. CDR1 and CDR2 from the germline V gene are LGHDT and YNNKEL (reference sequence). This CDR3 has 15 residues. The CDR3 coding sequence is TGTGCCAGCAGCCCGCCGGGACTAGCGGATTACGAGCAGTACTTC. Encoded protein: CASSPPGLADYEQYF.

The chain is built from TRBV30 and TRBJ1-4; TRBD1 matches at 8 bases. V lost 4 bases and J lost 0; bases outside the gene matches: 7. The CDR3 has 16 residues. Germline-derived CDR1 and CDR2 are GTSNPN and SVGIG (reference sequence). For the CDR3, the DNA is TGTGCCTGGAATAGGGACAGGACTTCAACTAATGAAAAACTGTTTTTT. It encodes CAWNRDRTSTNEKLFF.

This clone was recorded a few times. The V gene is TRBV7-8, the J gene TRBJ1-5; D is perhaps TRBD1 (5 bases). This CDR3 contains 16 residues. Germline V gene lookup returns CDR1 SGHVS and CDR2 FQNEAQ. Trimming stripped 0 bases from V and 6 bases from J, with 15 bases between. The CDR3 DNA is TGTGCCAGCAGCTTAGCGCTCAGAGACAGTCGTCAGCCCCAGCATTTT. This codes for CASSLALRDSRQPQHF.

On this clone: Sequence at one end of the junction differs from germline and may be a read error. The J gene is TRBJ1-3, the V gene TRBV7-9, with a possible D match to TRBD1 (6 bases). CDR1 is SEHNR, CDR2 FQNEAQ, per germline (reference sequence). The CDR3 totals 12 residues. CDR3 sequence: CASSLEPRQALF. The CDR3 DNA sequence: TGTGCCAGCAGCTTAGAGCCCAGACAGGCCCTCTTT. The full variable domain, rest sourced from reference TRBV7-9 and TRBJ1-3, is DTGVSQNPRHKITKRGQNVTFRCDPISEHNRLYWYRQTLGQGPEFLTYFQNEAQLEKSRLLSDRFSAERPKGSFSTLEIQRTEQGDSAMYLCASSLEPRQALFGEGSWLTVV.

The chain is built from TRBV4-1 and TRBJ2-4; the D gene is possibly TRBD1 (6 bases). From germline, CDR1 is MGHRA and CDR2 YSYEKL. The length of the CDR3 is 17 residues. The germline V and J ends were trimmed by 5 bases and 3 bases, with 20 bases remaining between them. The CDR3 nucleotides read TGCGCCAGCAGCTCCGGGACCCAGGGGTTTGGCAAAAACATTCAGTACTTC. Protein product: CASSSGTQGFGKNIQYF.

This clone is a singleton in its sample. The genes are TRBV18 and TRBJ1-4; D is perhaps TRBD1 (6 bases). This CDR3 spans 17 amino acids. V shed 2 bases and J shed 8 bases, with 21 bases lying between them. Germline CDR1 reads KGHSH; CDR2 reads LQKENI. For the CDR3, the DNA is TGTGCCAGCTCACCAGACCTTCCCGGGACACATCCGGAAAAACTGTTTTTT. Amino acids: CASSPDLPGTHPEKLFF.

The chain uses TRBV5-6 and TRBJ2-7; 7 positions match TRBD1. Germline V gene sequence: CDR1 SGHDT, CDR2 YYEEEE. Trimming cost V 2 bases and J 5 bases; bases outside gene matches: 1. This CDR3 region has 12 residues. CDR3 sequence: CASSLGGHEQYF. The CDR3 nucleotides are TGTGCCAGCAGCTTAGGGGGCCACGAGCAGTACTTC.

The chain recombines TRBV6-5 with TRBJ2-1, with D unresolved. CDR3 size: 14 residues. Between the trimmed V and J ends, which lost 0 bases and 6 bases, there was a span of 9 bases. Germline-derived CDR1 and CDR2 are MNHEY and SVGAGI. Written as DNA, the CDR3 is TGTGCCAGCAGTTACTCTCAAGTACTCAATGAGCAGTTCTTC. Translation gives CASSYSQVLNEQFF.

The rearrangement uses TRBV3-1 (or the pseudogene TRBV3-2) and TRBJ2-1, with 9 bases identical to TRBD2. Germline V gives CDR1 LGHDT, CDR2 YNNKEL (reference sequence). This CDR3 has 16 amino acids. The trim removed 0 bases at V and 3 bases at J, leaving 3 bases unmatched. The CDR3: CASSQETSGYYNEQFF. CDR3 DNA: TGTGCCAGCAGCCAAGAAACTAGCGGGTACTACAATGAGCAGTTCTTC.

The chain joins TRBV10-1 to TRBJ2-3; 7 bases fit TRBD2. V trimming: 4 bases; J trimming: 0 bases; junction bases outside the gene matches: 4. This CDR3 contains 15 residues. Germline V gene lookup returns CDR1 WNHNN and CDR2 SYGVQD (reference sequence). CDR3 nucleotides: TGCGCCAGCAGTGTTCGCGGGGGAAGCACAGATACGCAGTATTTT. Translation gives CASSVRGGSTDTQYF.

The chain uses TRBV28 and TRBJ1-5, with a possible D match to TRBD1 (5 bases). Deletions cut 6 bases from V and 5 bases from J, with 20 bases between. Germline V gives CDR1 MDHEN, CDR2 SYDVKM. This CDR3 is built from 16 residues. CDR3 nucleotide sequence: TGTGCCAGCAGACAATCCGGGACTAATCAGGATCAGCCCCAGCATTTT. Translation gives CASRQSGTNQDQPQHF.

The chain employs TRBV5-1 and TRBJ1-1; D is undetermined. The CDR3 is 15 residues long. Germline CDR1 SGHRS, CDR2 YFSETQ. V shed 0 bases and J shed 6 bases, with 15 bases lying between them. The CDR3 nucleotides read TGCGCCAGCAGCTTGGCAAATGCTGGGCTGGCTGAAGCTTTCTTT. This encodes CASSLANAGLAEAFF. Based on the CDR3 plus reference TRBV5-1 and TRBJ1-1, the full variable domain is KAGVTQTPRYLIKTRGQQVTLSCSPISGHRSVSWYQQTPGQGLQFLFEYFSETQRNKGNFPGRFSGRQFSNSRSEMNVSTLELGDSALYLCASSLANAGLAEAFFGQGTRLTVV.

CDR3 coding DNA: TGTGCCAGCAGCCCCACCAGGGGCCTCTACGAGCAGTACTTC. Amino acids: CASSPTRGLYEQYF. This rearrangement joins TRBV3-1 (or the pseudogene TRBV3-2) to TRBJ2-7; D may be TRBD1 (6 bases). CDR1 and CDR2 from the germline V gene are LGHDT and YNNKEL (reference sequence). This CDR3 comprises 14 residues. V was clipped by 4 bases and J by 3 bases, with 13 bases between them.

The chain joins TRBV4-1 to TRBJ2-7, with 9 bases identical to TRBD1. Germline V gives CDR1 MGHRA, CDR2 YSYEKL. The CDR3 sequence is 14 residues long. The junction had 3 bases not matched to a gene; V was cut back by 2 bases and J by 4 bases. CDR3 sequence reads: CASSQTGQGYEQYF. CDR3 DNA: TGCGCCAGCAGCCAAACAGGACAGGGGTACGAGCAGTACTTC.

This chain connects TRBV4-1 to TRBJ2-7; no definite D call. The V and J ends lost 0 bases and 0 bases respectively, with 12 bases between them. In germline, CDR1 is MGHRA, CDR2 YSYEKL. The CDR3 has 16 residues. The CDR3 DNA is TGCGCCAGCAGCCAAGATGTCAGCTTAGCCTCCTACGAGCAGTACTTC. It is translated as CASSQDVSLASYEQYF.

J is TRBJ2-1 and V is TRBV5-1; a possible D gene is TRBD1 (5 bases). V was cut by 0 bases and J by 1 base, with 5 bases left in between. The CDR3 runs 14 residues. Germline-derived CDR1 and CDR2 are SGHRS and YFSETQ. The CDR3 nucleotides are TGCGCCAGCAGCTTGGGACAGTCCTACAATGAGCAGTTCTTC. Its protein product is CASSLGQSYNEQFF.

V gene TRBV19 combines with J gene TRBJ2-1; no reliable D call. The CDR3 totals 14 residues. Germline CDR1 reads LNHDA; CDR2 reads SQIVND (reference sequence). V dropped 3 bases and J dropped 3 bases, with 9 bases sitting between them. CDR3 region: CASSIGQIYNEQFF. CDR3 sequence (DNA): TGTGCCAGTAGTATTGGGCAGATCTACAATGAGCAGTTCTTC.

The CDR3 DNA follows: TGTGCCAGCAGCCAAGATTTTCAGGGTTACAACTATGGCTACACCTTC. Encoded protein: CASSQDFQGYNYGYTF. The rearrangement joins TRBV14 to TRBJ1-2, with D possibly being TRBD1 (5 bases). Deletions cut 0 bases from V and 2 bases from J, with 13 bases between. In germline, CDR1 is SGHDN, CDR2 FVKESK. This CDR3 spans 16 amino acids.

The CDR3 DNA is TGCGCCAGCAGCCGGGGAACTAGCGGGGGGGCCGAAGATACGCAGTATTTT. Encoded protein: CASSRGTSGGAEDTQYF. This chain connects TRBV5-1 to TRBJ2-3, with 13 nucleotides matching TRBD2. The trim removed 4 bases at V and 5 bases at J, leaving 10 bases unmatched. CDR1 is SGHRS, CDR2 YFSETQ, per germline. The CDR3 runs to 17 residues. Full variable domain (missing parts from reference TRBV5-1 and TRBJ2-3): KAGVTQTPRYLIKTRGQQVTLSCSPISGHRSVSWYQQTPGQGLQFLFEYFSETQRNKGNFPGRFSGRQFSNSRSEMNVSTLELGDSALYLCASSRGTSGGAEDTQYFGPGTRLTVL.

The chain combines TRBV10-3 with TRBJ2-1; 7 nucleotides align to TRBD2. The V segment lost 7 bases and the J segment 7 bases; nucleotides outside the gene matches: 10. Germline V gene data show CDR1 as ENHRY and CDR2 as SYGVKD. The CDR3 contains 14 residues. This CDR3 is CAIKLGGGPNEQFF. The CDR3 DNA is TGTGCCATCAAGTTGGGGGGAGGGCCAAATGAGCAGTTCTTC.